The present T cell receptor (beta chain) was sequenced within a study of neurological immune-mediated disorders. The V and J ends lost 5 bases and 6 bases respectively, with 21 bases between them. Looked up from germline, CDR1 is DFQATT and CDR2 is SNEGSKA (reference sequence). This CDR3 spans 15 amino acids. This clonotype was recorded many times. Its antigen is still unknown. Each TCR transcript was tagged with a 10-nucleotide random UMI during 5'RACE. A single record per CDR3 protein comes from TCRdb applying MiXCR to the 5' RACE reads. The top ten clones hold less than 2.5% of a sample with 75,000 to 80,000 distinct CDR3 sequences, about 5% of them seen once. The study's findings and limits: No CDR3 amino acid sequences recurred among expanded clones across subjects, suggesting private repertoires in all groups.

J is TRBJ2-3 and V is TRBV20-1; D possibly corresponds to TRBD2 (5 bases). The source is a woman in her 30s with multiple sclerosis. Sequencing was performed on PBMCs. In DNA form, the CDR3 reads TGCAGTGCTGCTCCCCCCGCGGGTACAGCGGATACGCAGTATTTT. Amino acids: CSAAPPAGTADTQYF.